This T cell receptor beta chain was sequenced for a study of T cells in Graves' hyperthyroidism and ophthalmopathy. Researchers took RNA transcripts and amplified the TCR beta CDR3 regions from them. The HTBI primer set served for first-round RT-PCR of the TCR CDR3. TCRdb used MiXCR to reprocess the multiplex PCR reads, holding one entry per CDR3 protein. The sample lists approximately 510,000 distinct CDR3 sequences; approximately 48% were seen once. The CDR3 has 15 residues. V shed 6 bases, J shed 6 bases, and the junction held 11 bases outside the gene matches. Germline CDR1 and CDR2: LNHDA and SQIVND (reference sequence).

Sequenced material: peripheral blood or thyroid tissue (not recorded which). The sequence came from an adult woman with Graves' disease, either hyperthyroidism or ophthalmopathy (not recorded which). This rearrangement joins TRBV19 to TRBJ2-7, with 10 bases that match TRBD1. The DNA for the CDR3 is TGTGCCAGTAGAGAAGGACAGGGGGTTTTTGGCGAGCAGTACTTC. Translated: CASREGQGVFGEQYF.